This entry describes one TCR beta chain. The antigen remains unidentified. For the second PCR, which ran for about 6 to 11 cycles, a sample-barcoded 5' primer and a J-beta primer mix were used. Every cDNA was tagged by a template-switch adaptor with 12 random nucleotides. TCRdb re-analysed the 5' RACE reads in MiXCR, keeping a single row per CDR3 protein. This sample has fewer than 1 million distinct CDR3 sequences, with roughly 44% found just once. The sample is drawn from a study of blood T cells in healthy people across ages. CDR1 and CDR2 (germline): KGHDR, SFDVKD. Trimming left V 0 bases short and J 3 bases short, with 5 bases between. CDR3 length: 14 residues. Study outcomes and limitations: Age advanced and TCR beta diversity per million T cells fell, roughly linearly. Naive CD4+ cells and diversity were both higher in long-lived donors than in aged donors.

The receptor comes from a man aged 60 to 69 in good health. Sample: blood. The chain links TRBV24-1 to TRBJ2-1; D not resolved. The DNA of the CDR3 is TGTGCCACCAGTGATTTGCGAAGCTACAATGAGCAGTTCTTC. Amino acids: CATSDLRSYNEQFF.